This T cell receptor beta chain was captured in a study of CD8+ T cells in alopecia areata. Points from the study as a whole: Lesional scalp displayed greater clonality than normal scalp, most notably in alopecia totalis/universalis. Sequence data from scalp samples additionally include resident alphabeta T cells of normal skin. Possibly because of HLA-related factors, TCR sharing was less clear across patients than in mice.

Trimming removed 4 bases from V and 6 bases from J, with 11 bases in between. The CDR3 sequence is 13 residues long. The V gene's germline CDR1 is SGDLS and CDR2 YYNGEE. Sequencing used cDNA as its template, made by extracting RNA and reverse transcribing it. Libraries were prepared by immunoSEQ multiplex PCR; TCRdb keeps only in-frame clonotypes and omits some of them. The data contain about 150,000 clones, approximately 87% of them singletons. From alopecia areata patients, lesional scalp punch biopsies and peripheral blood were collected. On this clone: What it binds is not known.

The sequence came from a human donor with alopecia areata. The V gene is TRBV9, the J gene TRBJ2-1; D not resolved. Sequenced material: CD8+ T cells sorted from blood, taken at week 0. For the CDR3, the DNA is TGTGCCAGCAGCCCAGCGTACGTCAATGAGCAGTTCTTC. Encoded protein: CASSPAYVNEQFF.